This T cell receptor beta chain was profiled in a study of T cells after yellow fever vaccination. The CDR3 totals 14 residues. V shed 5 bases and J shed 2 bases, with 10 bases lying between them. The germline gives CDR1 KGHSH, CDR2 LQKENI. TCRdb re-called the 5' RACE reads with MiXCR, one entry per CDR3 protein. The sample holds fewer than 150,000 distinct CDR3 sequences, about 7.7% seen once. This clonotype has at least ten counts. V and J are TRBV18 and TRBJ2-1; perhaps TRBD1 as D (5 bases). The TCR comes from a man younger than 40 who received the YFV17D yellow fever vaccine. Sequencing used CD4+ T cells sorted from PBMCs, obtained 5 days after the yellow fever booster vaccination. CDR3 sequence (DNA): TGTGCCAGCTCAAGACAAGGGGCCTACAATGAGCAGTTCTTC. Its protein is CASSRQGAYNEQFF.